This T cell receptor (beta chain) was profiled in a study of T cell responses to AZD1222 COVID-19 vaccine. Study results and caveats: None of the repertoires were sampled until the peak T cell response had passed. Regions 160-218 and 743-854 held dominance among vaccine-associated CD4 TCRs, which spanned spike.

As regards this clone: The antigen is unknown.

The CDR3 totals 16 residues. Germline V lookup: CDR1 SGHAT, CDR2 FQNNGV. V lost 6 bases and J lost 5; bases outside the gene matches: 10. Sequencing used immunoSEQ multiplex PCR; TCRdb keeps in-frame clones, though not all of them. The table has approximately 180,000 clones, just over 90% seen once. This TCR was recovered from an adult who received the MenACWY meningococcal vaccine as a control. V and J are TRBV11-2 and TRBJ2-5, with 12 bases fitting TRBD2. The material was peripheral blood, obtained 28 days after the second dose of the MenACWY control vaccine. CDR3 in amino acids: CASRRLAGGPLETQYF. As DNA, the CDR3 is TGTGCCAGCAGGAGGCTAGCGGGAGGGCCGCTTGAGACCCAGTACTTC.